These T cell receptor beta chains were read from a single sample in a study of OX40 agonist ivuxolimab in advanced cancers. The protocol was immunoSEQ multiplex PCR, while the TCRdb copy is restricted to in-frame clones and leaves out a portion. The table lists roughly 72,000 clones, more than 65% of them singletons. The sequencing used CD4+ or CD8+ T cells sorted from blood, collected in a trial of the OX40 agonist ivuxolimab. The receptors here all came from an adult with an advanced solid tumor such as melanoma, head and neck, liver or kidney cancer. Each CDR3 is given with its conserved first and last residue. Each record gives: CDR3 DNA, CDR3 protein, clone size, D gene, V gene, J gene. The D gene is left open where the match is weak. Clone size appears in some rows only: once, few, many, or a class for an expanded clone.

DNA: TGTGCCAGCAGCTTAGGGCAATTCTACGAGCAGTACTTC
CDR3: CASSLGQFYEQYF
size: .
D: .
V: TRBV7-2
J: TRBJ2-7

DNA: TGTGCCAGCAGAGCGGGACAGGGTATTAACTATGGCTACACCTTC
CDR3: CASRAGQGINYGYTF
size: .
D: TRBD1
V: TRBV6-5
J: TRBJ1-2

DNA: TGTGCCAGCAGTTACAAGACGGGGGGCCAAGAGACCCAGTACTTC
CDR3: CASSYKTGGQETQYF
size: .
D: TRBD2
V: TRBV6-5
J: TRBJ2-5

DNA: TGCGCCAGCAGCTTGAGGCAGGCGACCTCTGGGGCCAACGTCCTGACTTTC
CDR3: CASSLRQATSGANVLTF
size: .
D: .
V: TRBV5-1
J: TRBJ2-6

DNA: TGTGCCAGCAGTAGCCCAGCCCGGGGGAATGAGCAGTTCTTC
CDR3: CASSSPARGNEQFF
size: .
D: .
V: TRBV6-5
J: TRBJ2-1

DNA: TGTGCCAGCAGGGCCAACAGGGGGTACCCTGATACGCAGTATTTT
CDR3: CASRANRGYPDTQYF
size: .
D: TRBD1
V: TRBV6-4
J: TRBJ2-3

DNA: TGTGCCAGCAGCTTGGACAGTAACTATGGCTACACCTTC
CDR3: CASSLDSNYGYTF
size: .
D: .
V: TRBV5-4
J: TRBJ1-2

DNA: TGTGCCAGCAGCCCCCGGACAGGGGAGGGCTACACCTTC
CDR3: CASSPRTGEGYTF
size: .
D: TRBD1
V: TRBV11-2
J: TRBJ1-2

DNA: TGTGCCAGCAGCTTACAAGACTACGAGCAGTACTTC
CDR3: CASSLQDYEQYF
size: .
D: .
V: TRBV5-6
J: TRBJ2-7

DNA: TGTGCCACCAGCAGAGTGCGGGCGGCTTACGAGCAGTACTTC
CDR3: CATSRVRAAYEQYF
size: once
D: .
V: TRBV15
J: TRBJ2-7

DNA: TGTGCCAGCAGCTTAGTGGGCGGGATTGAGGAGACCCAGTACTTC
CDR3: CASSLVGGIEETQYF
size: few
D: .
V: TRBV7-2
J: TRBJ2-5

DNA: TGCGCCAGCAGCTTGGGCCCCCAAGCGAAGTACAATGAGCAGTTCTTC
CDR3: CASSLGPQAKYNEQFF
size: .
D: .
V: TRBV5-1
J: TRBJ2-1

DNA: TGTGCCAGCACCAACGGGCCCTACGAGCAGTACTTC
CDR3: CASTNGPYEQYF
size: .
D: .
V: TRBV6-6
J: TRBJ2-7

DNA: TGTGCCACCAGCAAATTCGGACAGGGGGCGAGGGAGCAGTTCTTC
CDR3: CATSKFGQGAREQFF
size: .
D: TRBD1
V: TRBV15
J: TRBJ2-1

DNA: TGTGCCAGCTCACCGCAGGGACAGCGAGAAAAACTGTTTTTT
CDR3: CASSPQGQREKLFF
size: once
D: TRBD1
V: TRBV18
J: TRBJ1-4

DNA: TGTGCCAGCAGCTCCCCTACAGGCGCGAATCCCTCCTACGAGCAGTACTTC
CDR3: CASSSPTGANPSYEQYF
size: .
D: .
V: TRBV5-6
J: TRBJ2-7

DNA: TGCGCCAGCAGCTGGTCCCGGGGGGAGGAGACCCAGTACTTC
CDR3: CASSWSRGEETQYF
size: .
D: TRBD2
V: TRBV5-1
J: TRBJ2-5

DNA: TGTGCCAGCACCTTGACCTCAGGGGCGGTCTATGGCTACACCTTC
CDR3: CASTLTSGAVYGYTF
size: few
D: .
V: TRBV9
J: TRBJ1-2

DNA: TGTGCCAGCAGCGTAGGGGGTAATTCACCCCTCCACTTT
CDR3: CASSVGGNSPLHF
size: few
D: .
V: TRBV9
J: TRBJ1-6

DNA: TGTGCCAGCAGGTCGGTGGGCTCTGGGGCCAACGTCCTGACTTTC
CDR3: CASRSVGSGANVLTF
size: .
D: .
V: TRBV27
J: TRBJ2-6

DNA: TGTGCCAGCAGCCAAGTTACAGGGGTCACCTACGAGCAGTACTTC
CDR3: CASSQVTGVTYEQYF
size: .
D: TRBD1
V: TRBV4-2
J: TRBJ2-7

DNA: TGTGCCAGCAGTTGGGGAGGGGGCCGGACTGAAGCTTTCTTT
CDR3: CASSWGGGRTEAFF
size: .
D: TRBD1
V: TRBV27
J: TRBJ1-1

DNA: TGTGCCAGCAGCTCTGACAGGGAACACGAGCAGTACTTC
CDR3: CASSSDREHEQYF
size: .
D: TRBD1
V: TRBV7-9
J: TRBJ2-7

DNA: TGTGCCAGCAGCCCAGGGGGAAGACAGCCCCAGCATTTT
CDR3: CASSPGGRQPQHF
size: .
D: TRBD1
V: TRBV7-2
J: TRBJ1-5

DNA: TGCGCCAGCAGCCAAGGGACCGGGTTGGGAAAACTGTTTTTT
CDR3: CASSQGTGLGKLFF
size: .
D: .
V: TRBV4-1
J: TRBJ1-4